This T cell receptor beta chain appears in the sequencing data of a study of cytomegalovirus exposure and HLA in healthy donors listed by TCRdb under 2017. With respect to the entire study: An earlier analysis of some 500 of the donors reported about 290 Gb of sequence data and about 100 million unique TCR beta sequences from 190 million or so T cells. Rather than drawing on any new phenotypic data, the later analysis identified candidate immune exposures from TCR beta sequences and the way those sequences occurred across donors. An earlier analysis of more than 450 of the donors used high-throughput TCR beta sequencing to judge whether each TCR beta V gene segment behaved as functional or pseudogenic. Both class I and class II loci were covered by HLA typing, at four-digit resolution. In a later analysis, previously published TCR beta repertoires from hundreds of donors were re-analyzed and high-resolution HLA genotyping was added so that TCR occurrence patterns could be studied. A later genetic analysis used genome-wide SNP genotypes for about 60% of the roughly 700 donors, treating that subset as a discovery cohort. An early release that covered around 590 HLA-typed donors contained about 300 gigabases of sequencing data and 75 million to 100 million unique TCR sequences. The study used immunosequencing to profile the T cell repertoires of more than 650 subjects and linked those repertoires to cytomegalovirus serostatus. In addition to the first cohort of 666 subjects, a separate validation cohort of about 120 different subjects was used. Typing coverage varied by locus: about 620-630 donors for A, B, C, DRB1 and DQB1; 522 for DQA1; approximately 570 for DPA1; approximately 470 for DPB1. Every discovery cohort repertoire had been produced on one sequencing platform. Donor age, sex, ethnicity and CMV serostatus were collected together with the repertoire data. The study combined high-throughput TCR immunosequencing, statistical association of individual TCRs with disease status, and machine learning to predict cytomegalovirus infection status. The aim of the study was to test whether cataloging public T cell receptors could identify signatures of past pathogen exposure. Among around 400 genotyped donors of the cohort, an average of approximately 200,000 unique TCR beta nucleotide sequences was sequenced per donor, of which approximately 18% were non-productive. Five DR-DQ haplotypes were handled as single units for association and clustering, since linkage in the cohort was strong. Among the approximately 400 genotyped donors, approximately 81% belonged to the genetic ancestry cluster associated with self-reported Caucasian donors. Broad study findings and their caveats: A group of highly shared sequence variants was considered likely to be a technical artifact of the sequencing pipeline. The study gave a list of some 150 TCR beta chains associated with cytomegalovirus. For the cohort, immune exposure information was limited to CMV serostatus. Most TCR sequences were seen in very few donors, while some public TCRs were found in many individuals. Because some donors lacked HLA typing at each locus, the association tests relied only on the typed subset. In a later genetic analysis, a missense DCLRE1C variant was associated with V-gene and J-gene trimming of TCR beta chains, and the association was replicated in an independent cohort. In a later analysis, several top co-occurrence clusters were reported to appear linked to parvovirus B19, influenza, CMV and Epstein-Barr virus. In vitro tests confirmed that three of the cytomegalovirus-associated TCR beta chains recognize cytomegalovirus antigens. A later analysis found that HLA-associated TCR beta chains were more clonally expanded and had lower generation probabilities than equally common non-associated chains. The classifier was reported to diagnose cytomegalovirus status with high specificity and sensitivity in both the original cohort and the validation cohort. According to the authors, the approach could potentially be generalized to other disease states and immunological phenotypes. The presence/absence analyses assumed that sequencing depth was roughly uniform across donors, and that assumption may not be true. When HLA alleles, especially DR and DQ, strongly co-occurred, TCR associations were difficult to assign to individual alleles. Fewer than 20 rarely observed V segments, including chromosome 9 orphons, were excluded from the earlier analysis of some 590 of the donors because counts were too low. A further reported finding was that TCR beta sequences accurately predicted the HLA-A and HLA-B alleles for most subjects in the first cohort. At a false discovery rate of 0.05, a later analysis linked 16,951 TCR beta sequences to specific HLA alleles. Broadly in line with IMGT annotations, most TCR beta V segments showed up in productive rearrangements about 90% or about 30% of the time in an earlier analysis of roughly 590 of the donors. This cohort had only TCR beta chains sequenced, and the lack of alpha or paired-chain data limited which features could be detected. In a later analysis, the rate of TCR association differed among HLA loci, with DRB1 alleles having the most associated TCRs and HLA-C alleles having the fewest. Correlated functional status among segregating V segments might reflect linkage disequilibrium, but an unknown experimental factor could not be ruled out. A later analysis found that most CMV-associated TCR beta chains appeared HLA-restricted, with HLA associations seemingly driven largely by CMV exposure. According to a later genetic analysis, donors in an Asian-associated ancestry cluster had fewer N-insertions in productive TCRs than the roughly 670-donor mean.

Concerning this clone: Its antigen is unknown. No base quality information exists; no much larger clone differs at one position.

Library construction relied on the immunoSEQ multiplex PCR assay. For the multiplex PCR, a mixture combining 60 forward primers for TCR Vbeta segments and 13 reverse primers for TCR Jbeta segments was used. The CDR3 region of rearranged TCR beta genes was amplified from genomic DNA with a multiplex PCR assay. On the Illumina HiSeq System, the amplified TCR beta libraries were sequenced as 87-base-pair reads. As for the authors' bioinformatics: A later analysis tallied around 82 million unique TCR beta chains across the 700 or so repertoires, and about 12 million of those chains were shared by two or more donors. To remove PCR and sequencing errors, raw reads were error-corrected and collapsed into unique sequences using a nearest-neighbor algorithm that merged closely related sequences. CDR3 sequences were aligned to IMGT reference sequences to assign V, D and J gene segments. For a sequence to be retained, at least a six-nucleotide match to both a V gene segment and a J gene segment was required. Rearrangements were classified as productive when the CDR3 lacked stop codons and remained in frame with V and J, and all other rearrangements were classified as non-productive. Following IMGT convention, CDR3 was defined as the stretch from the second conserved V-encoded cysteine up to the conserved J-encoded phenylalanine. In an earlier analysis of more than 550 of the donors, sequences lacking an unambiguous match to a single V gene segment were excluded. In an earlier analysis of more than 500 of the donors, a V segment was called functional when productive rearrangements were above 56.7%, and segregating when the standard deviation between donors exceeded 5%. A statistical classification framework was built to diagnose cytomegalovirus status from the catalog of TCR beta chain sequences. In a later analysis, TCR nucleotide sequences were compared against IMGT/GENE-DB human TR gene sequences so that V and J genes could be assigned. A later analysis assigned CDR3 sequences and most-parsimonious VDJ recombination scenarios with the TCRdist pipeline. In a later analysis, every TCR beta chain was defined by the combination of its CDR3 amino acid sequence and its V-gene family, and reads without a unique V-gene family were dropped. As a way to deal with suspected cross-contamination and a sequencing artifact, a later analysis dropped under 600 nucleotide sequences that were highly shared and had low generation probability. In a later analysis, a clonal expansion index was calculated for each public chain from normalized within-repertoire ranks of inferred template counts. In a later analysis, generation probabilities were computed using a VDJ recombination model fitted to out-of-frame rearrangements, and the results were checked against IGoR. In a later analysis, TCR-TCR, TCR-HLA and TCR-CMV co-occurrence was scored with hypergeometric tests, and a repertoire-size bias correction was applied to TCR pairs. A later analysis estimated false discovery rates by permuting HLA or CMV assignments 20 times. In a later analysis, co-occurring TCRs were grouped using DBSCAN, with TCRdist sequence similarity added in when clustering inside HLA-allele-positive subsets. For co-occurrence clustering, repertoires with fewer than 30,000 or more than 120,000 public chains were excluded, along with roughly five repertoires with anomalous nucleotide sharing. Here the immuneACCESS table is served through TCRdb, limited to in-frame sequences with V and J called. Missing clones are a known gap in these copies; in checked studies unresolved V genes cover under half, and the rest lacks a known reason. That table is the source of V, J and clone size, and D and trimming were worked out from the DNA. The sample table records 100,000 to 150,000 clones; less than 90% of these occur just once. Of the sample, about 1.5% falls within the top ten clones.

The cohort consisted of fewer than 700 healthy bone marrow donors. All cohort members were sampled while nominally healthy, although unrecorded immune exposures were likely present. The donor was CMV seronegative and belonged to the group of around 400 seronegative cohort members. A peripheral blood sample was provided by each donor, and peripheral blood mononuclear cells were used for TCR beta sequencing. The Qiagen DNeasy Blood Extraction Kit was used to extract genomic DNA from the blood cell samples. The sequence derives from a man aged 35-49 years in good health and CMV-seronegative. Sequences were obtained from PBMCs.

This receptor has the CDR3 CASSPPGGPDTQYF. The bases are TGTGCCAGCTCACCACCGGGGGGTCCAGATACGCAGTATTTT. The chain links TRBV18 with TRBJ2-3; the D region possibly corresponds to TRBD2 (6 bases align). CDR1 and CDR2, looked up from the germline V gene, are KGHSH and LQKENI. The CDR3 measures 14 amino acids from cysteine to phenylalanine. The kept DNA is CDR3 alone, 42 bases in frame from the first base. V sheds 0 bases and J sheds 4 bases, leaving 8 bases between their ends.